This TCR beta chain was profiled in a study of blood T cell repertoires in COVID-19. This clone was detected once. Original handling: Estimation of nucleated cell counts relied on the amplification of reference gene primers. The data were produced by immunoSEQ multiplex PCR, yet TCRdb's version contains in-frame clones alone and is incomplete. V, J and clone size derive from that table, while D and trimming were established from the DNA sequence. The sample consists of roughly 60,000 clones, 70% to 90% of them appearing once. Deletions cut 6 bases from V and 5 bases from J, with 13 bases between. The CDR3 is 13 amino acids.

This TCR was recovered from a man older than 75 with acute or convalescent COVID-19. Sequencing was performed on peripheral blood. The rearrangement joins TRBV12-3 or TRBV12-4 to TRBJ2-5, with D possibly matching TRBD2 (6 bases). CDR3 amino acids: CASRSGVAETQYF. Here the CDR3 DNA reads TGTGCCAGCAGGTCGGGGGTTGCGGAGACCCAGTACTTC.